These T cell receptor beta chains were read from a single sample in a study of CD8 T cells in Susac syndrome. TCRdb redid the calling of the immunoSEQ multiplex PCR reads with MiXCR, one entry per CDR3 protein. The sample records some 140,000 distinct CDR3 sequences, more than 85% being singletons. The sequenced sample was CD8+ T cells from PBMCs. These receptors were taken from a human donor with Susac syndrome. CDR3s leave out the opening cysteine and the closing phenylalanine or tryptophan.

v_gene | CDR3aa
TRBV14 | ASSKAGTGITEAF
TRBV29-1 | SVDLMGVDTQY
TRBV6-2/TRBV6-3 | ASSYDFESATNEKLF
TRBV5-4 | ASSRSSTDTQY
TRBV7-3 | ASSLGTTSTDTQY
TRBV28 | ASSFLAGREHGYT
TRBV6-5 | ASSFSGRTPTGELF
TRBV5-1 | ASSLAGTRDQTIYNEQF
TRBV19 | ASRSGVSSYNEQF
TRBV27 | ASSLWGQPQH
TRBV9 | ASMPPTGIAF
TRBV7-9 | ASRGRDYITDTQY
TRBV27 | ASGRQGASYEQY
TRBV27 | ASSLLGAGGYT
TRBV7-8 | ASSSDGVKEQF
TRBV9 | ASSYPGTSANTGELF
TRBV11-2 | ASSLVSGGYT
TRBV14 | ASSLPRGMNTEAF
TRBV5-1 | ASRQSQFMASGQETQY
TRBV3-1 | ASSQDSTLGTPVNEQF
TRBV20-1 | SARDSSNEQF
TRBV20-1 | SASLRTGFMAYNEQF
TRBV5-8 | ASSFSSGNTIY
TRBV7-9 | ASSFRTGVYNEQF
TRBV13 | ASSSRTSGRTYEQY
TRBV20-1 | SARDSGYT
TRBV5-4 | ASSLAAGGEDTQY
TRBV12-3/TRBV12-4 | ATRDAANEKLF
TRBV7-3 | ARLREGGYSNQPQH
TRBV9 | ASSVEGTSDDGEQF
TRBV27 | ASSKLAGGQETQY
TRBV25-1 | ASSWADEAF
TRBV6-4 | ASSDSDRDRDYEQY
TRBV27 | ASSFSPTGYGHT
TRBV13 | ASSFMGFAEAF
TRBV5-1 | ASSLGEGNQPQH
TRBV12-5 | ASAGQAQETQY
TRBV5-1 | ASSLTSGSSLSNGYT
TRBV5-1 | ASSIPGQDRYT
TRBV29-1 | SVLVNTGELF
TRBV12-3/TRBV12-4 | ASSFSTAYNEQF
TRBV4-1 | ASSPSGGSGRYNEQF
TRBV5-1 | ASSLIGLAGGAYEQY